Described below is a single T cell receptor beta chain sequence and its context. The antigen is undetermined. The sample is drawn from a study of a mutant IDH1 vaccine in newly diagnosed glioma. Trimming removed 0 bases at V and 4 bases at J, with 13 bases between. This CDR3 has 15 residues. Germline-derived CDR1 and CDR2 are SGHDT and YYEEEE. Documented time point: week 35, safety follow-up. Vaccine doses each comprised 300 ug of mutant IDH1 20-mer peptide, with topical imiquimod. TCRdb's table, derived via immunoSEQ multiplex PCR, lists solely in-frame clones and lacks some. The sample yields approximately 60,000 clones, roughly four fifths seen once.

This specimen was PBMCs, taken from a glioma patient whose treatment included an IDH1 peptide vaccine. The rearrangement links TRBV5-6 to TRBJ2-5; no firm D call. The sequence derives from a man aged 50-60 years with glioma. CDR3 DNA sequence: TGTGCCAGCAGCTTGGTATCAGCTTGGCGAGAGACCCAGTACTTC. Its translation is CASSLVSAWRETQYF.